The 10 T cell receptor beta chains listed next were all sequenced from one sample in a study of blood T cells in healthy people across ages. With a J-beta primer mix and a sample-barcoded 5' primer, a second PCR ran about 7 to 11 cycles. TCRdb fed the 5' RACE reads into MiXCR, producing one record per CDR3 protein. The sample gives about a million distinct CDR3 sequences, about 44% of which show up once; about an eighth is in the top ten. Sequencing input: blood. Receptor source: a man between 25 and 39 years old in good health.

The chain employs TRBV4-1 and TRBJ2-5; a possible D gene is TRBD2 (6 bases). The CDR3 length is 17 residues. Germline loops: CDR1 MGHRA, CDR2 YSYEKL. The V end lost 1 base, the J end lost 7 bases, and 22 bases lay between the germline ends. For the CDR3, the DNA is TGCGCCAGCAGCCAAGGGGATAGCGGCGGGTTAAGGTGGACCCAGTACTTC. Protein sequence: CASSQGDSGGLRWTQYF.

In this sample, this clonotype turned up a few times. The chain employs TRBV20-1 and TRBJ1-6, with 7 bases that match TRBD1. The length of the CDR3 is 12 residues. Germline CDR1 is DFQATT and CDR2 is SNEGSKA (reference sequence). The J segment lost 8 bases and the V segment lost 4 bases, leaving 2 bases of the junction unmatched. Here the CDR3 DNA reads TGCAGTGCTAACAGGGGTGATTCACCCCTCCACTTT. Protein sequence: CSANRGDSPLHF.

This clonotype came up a few times. The gene calls are TRBV24-1 and TRBJ2-2; D possibly corresponds to TRBD2 (5 bases). Germline V CDR1 and CDR2: KGHDR, SFDVKD. Trimming cost V 3 bases and J 0 bases, with 10 bases left between them. The CDR3 is made up of 16 amino acids. The chain's CDR3 is CATSDEGEANTGELFF. The CDR3 region has the DNA TGTGCCACCAGTGATGAGGGCGAGGCGAACACCGGGGAGCTGTTTTTT.

The V call is TRBV4-2, the J call TRBJ2-1; 8 nucleotides line up with TRBD2. This CDR3 has 16 residues. Trimming removed 1 base from V and 4 bases from J; junction bases left unmatched: 6. Germline V gene sequence: CDR1 LGHNA, CDR2 YNFKEQ. The CDR3 region is CASSQAGGAIYNEQFF. In DNA form, the CDR3 reads TGTGCCAGCAGCCAAGCCGGGGGGGCGATTTACAATGAGCAGTTCTTC.

Worth noting for this clonotype: A much larger clone differs by one base, so this may be a read error. The CDR3 here is CAGSLVGLAGSYNEQYF. For the CDR3, the DNA is TGCGCCGGCAGCTTGGTGGGGCTAGCGGGCTCCTACAATGAGCAGTACTTC. The V and J genes are TRBV5-1 and TRBJ2-5; 8 nucleotides agree with TRBD2. Germline V gene lookup returns CDR1 SGHRS and CDR2 YFSETQ. The CDR3 loop spans 17 amino acids.

This clonotype showed up just a few times. V gene TRBV2 combines with J gene TRBJ1-2; D gene uncertain. The CDR3 loop spans 12 amino acids. Trimming took off 8 bases at V and 7 bases at J, with 14 bases between the two ends. Germline V CDR1 and CDR2: SNHLY, FYNNEI. CDR3: CASRYAAGGYTF. DNA for the CDR3: TGTGCCAGCCGGTATGCTGCGGGTGGCTACACCTTC. The variable domain in full, with the rest retrieved from reference TRBV2 and TRBJ1-2, is EPEVTQTPSHQVTQMGQEVILRCVPISNHLYFYWYRQILGQKVEFLVSFYNNEISEKSEIFDDQFSVERPDGSNFTLKIRSTKLEDSAMYFCASRYAAGGYTFGSGTRLTVV.

This clonotype was counted between two and nine times. This chain uses TRBV6-5 with TRBJ2-7, with TRBD2 matching over 8 bases. CDR3 length equals 14 residues. The trim removed 2 bases at V and 2 bases at J, leaving 2 bases unmatched. Germline CDR1 reads MNHEY; CDR2 reads SVGAGI. The CDR3 loop is CASSYREGAYEQYF. CDR3 DNA: TGTGCCAGCAGTTACCGGGAGGGGGCCTACGAGCAGTACTTC.

V is TRBV29-1 and J is TRBJ2-3; 11 nucleotides match TRBD2. The germline V gene encodes CDR1 SQVTM and CDR2 ANQGSEA. The V and J ends lost 4 bases and 3 bases, in that order; junction bases with no gene match: 6. The CDR3 is 15 residues long. CDR3 in amino acids: CSVVGLAGGTDTQYF. The CDR3 DNA follows: TGCAGCGTTGTAGGGCTAGCGGGGGGAACAGATACGCAGTATTTT.

This chain connects TRBV29-1 to TRBJ1-2, with D unresolved. The length of the CDR3 is 13 residues. Trimming removed 0 bases at V and 2 bases at J, with 7 bases between. CDR1 is SQVTM and CDR2 is ANQGSEA in the germline V gene. CDR3 in DNA: TGCAGCGTTGAAGATCGGGTGAACTATGGCTACACCTTC. Translated, it gives CSVEDRVNYGYTF. The entire variable domain, with the rest obtained from reference TRBV29-1 and TRBJ1-2, is as follows: SAVISQKPSRDICQRGTSLTIQCQVDSQVTMMFWYRQQPGQSLTLIATANQGSEATYESGFVIDKFPISRPNLTFSTLTVSNMSPEDSSIYLCSVEDRVNYGYTFGSGTRLTVV.

This clonotype has just a few counts. The chain carries TRBV7-9 and TRBJ2-7; D remains ambiguous. The V end lost 5 bases, the J end lost 3 bases, and 14 bases lay between the germline ends. Looked up from germline, CDR1 is SEHNR and CDR2 is FQNEAQ (reference sequence). The CDR3 loop spans 14 amino acids. CDR3 sequence: CASSDTGSSYEQYF. CDR3 coding DNA: TGTGCCAGCAGCGATACCGGGTCGAGCTACGAGCAGTACTTC.